The next 29 T cell receptor beta chains were all read from a single sample in a study of cytomegalovirus exposure and HLA in healthy donors. The PCR made use of 60 Vbeta and 13 Jbeta primers. The assay was immunoSEQ multiplex PCR, and TCRdb's table has in-frame clones only and misses some. The sample shows fewer than 150,000 clones, roughly three quarters of them seen only once. Sequenced sample: PBMCs. These receptors came from a woman in her forties or fifties in good health and CMV-seronegative.

This chain joins TRBV11-1 and TRBJ2-1, with TRBD2 as a possible D gene (5 bases). V shed 5 bases and J shed 2 bases, with 10 bases lying between them. CDR1 and CDR2 (germline): SGHAT, FQDESV (reference sequence). The CDR3 is 14 residues long. This chain's CDR3 is CASSPRGTYNEQFF. The CDR3 nucleotides read TGTGCCAGCAGCCCACGGGGTACCTACAATGAGCAGTTCTTC.

V gene TRBV4-1 combines with J gene TRBJ1-1, with D possibly TRBD1 on 6 matching bases. With 0 bases removed from V and 12 bases from J, the gap between germline ends came to 17 bases. Germline V CDR1 and CDR2: MGHRA, YSYEKL. CDR3 size: 14 residues. CDR3 nucleotides: TGCGCCAGCAGCCAAGATCTGGGGCAGGGGCGGACTTTCTTT. Residues: CASSQDLGQGRTFF.

There are a few counts of this clone. CDR3 nucleotide sequence: TGTGCCAGCAGCCTGGGGGGGGAATATGGCTACACCTTC. Its translation: CASSLGGEYGYTF. The chain recombines TRBV4-2 with TRBJ1-2; TRBD1 might be the D (5 bases). The CDR3 is 13 residues long. From germline, CDR1 is LGHNA and CDR2 YNFKEQ. The V end lost 4 bases, the J end lost 5 bases, and 11 bases lay between the germline ends.

This sequence joins TRBV10-3 and TRBJ2-1; the D is unclear. Trimming pared 4 bases from V and 9 bases from J, leaving 16 bases between. The V gene's germline CDR1 is ENHRY and CDR2 SYGVKD. The CDR3 contains 14 residues. CDR3 in amino acids: CAISARVSSGEQFF. The CDR3, as DNA: TGTGCCATCAGTGCCCGGGTTAGTAGTGGTGAGCAGTTCTTC.

The chain combines TRBV6-5 with TRBJ1-1, with D perhaps matching TRBD1 (6 bases). Trimming took 5 bases from V and 4 from J, leaving 11 bases between them. This CDR3 contains 13 residues. From germline, CDR1 is MNHEY and CDR2 SVGAGI. The CDR3 bases are TGTGCCAGCAGTCCCCAGGGGAGCACTGAAGCTTTCTTT. Translating it yields CASSPQGSTEAFF.

V gene TRBV29-1 combines with J gene TRBJ2-5, with D possibly TRBD1 on 5 matching bases. Judging by the DNA end, TRBJ2-7 fits better; the J call may be wrong. Germline CDR1 and CDR2: SQVTM and ANQGSEA. There are 12 residues in the CDR3. The DNA for the CDR3 is TGCAGCGTTGAATACAGGCACAACGAGCAGTACTTC. This encodes CSVEYRHNEQYF.

This clone counts as medium-sized. This chain uses TRBV7-2 with TRBJ1-1; D gene ambiguous. In germline, CDR1 is SGHTA, CDR2 FQGNSA. V was shortened by 2 bases and J by 7 bases, with 11 bases between the two germline ends. The CDR3 loop spans 13 amino acids. The CDR3 DNA follows: TGTGCCAGCAGCTTATTCTGGAGTCATGAAGCTTTCTTT. Its translation is CASSLFWSHEAFF.

The chain combines TRBV7-2 with TRBJ1-3; possibly TRBD1 for D (6 bases). Trimming took off 7 bases at V and 4 bases at J, with 11 bases between the two ends. Germline assignment: CDR1 SGHTA and CDR2 FQGNSA. This CDR3 comprises 13 residues. CDR3 residues: CASNLRGGNTIYF. The CDR3 nucleotides are TGTGCCAGCAACCTCAGGGGAGGAAACACCATATATTTT.

The rearrangement uses TRBV19 and TRBJ2-3; tentative D call: TRBD2 (5 bases). CDR1 is LNHDA, CDR2 SQIVND, per germline (reference sequence). Trimming left V 4 bases short and J 2 bases short, with 10 bases between. CDR3 length: 14 residues. The DNA of the CDR3 is TGTGCCAGTAGTACAAAGGGAGACACAGATACGCAGTATTTT. Translating gives CASSTKGDTDTQYF.

The V gene is TRBV14, the J gene TRBJ1-2; D ambiguous. The CDR3 is 12 residues long. The germline CDR1 and CDR2 sequences are SGHDN and FVKESK. The V and J ends lost 4 bases and 0 bases respectively, with 3 bases between them. CDR3 protein: CASSPTNYGYTF. The CDR3 region has the DNA TGTGCCAGCAGCCCAACTAACTATGGCTACACCTTC.

This sequence joins TRBV2 and TRBJ1-4; D unresolved. This CDR3 has 11 amino acids. Germline loops: CDR1 SNHLY, CDR2 FYNNEI. V lost 5 bases and J 7 bases, leaving 5 bases between the germline ends. The CDR3 nucleotides are TGTGCCAGCAGTATTAGTGAAAAACTGTTTTTT. It yields the protein CASSISEKLFF.

The rearrangement uses TRBV2 and TRBJ2-5, with 8 bases lining up with TRBD2. This CDR3 comprises 14 residues. The trim removed 9 bases at V and 1 base at J, leaving 7 bases unmatched. CDR1 is SNHLY, CDR2 FYNNEI, per germline. The chain's CDR3 is CASASGHSQETQYF. The CDR3, as DNA: TGTGCCAGTGCTAGCGGGCATTCCCAAGAGACCCAGTACTTC.

V usage is TRBV5-6 and J usage is TRBJ1-6; D is unclear. Per the germline V gene, CDR1 is SGHDT and CDR2 is YYEEEE. This CDR3 has 16 residues. Trimming removed 0 bases from V and 7 bases from J, with 14 bases in between. CDR3 bases: TGTGCCAGCAGCTTGGGGCCTTCGGGTCGCAATTCACCCCTCCACTTT. Residues: CASSLGPSGRNSPLHF. Combining the CDR3 with reference TRBV5-6 and TRBJ1-6 gives the whole variable domain DAGVTQSPTHLIKTRGQQVTLRCSPKSGHDTVSWYQQALGQGPQFIFQYYEEEERQRGNFPDRFSGHQFPNYSSELNVNALLLGDSALYLCASSLGPSGRNSPLHFGNGTRLTVT.

The genes are TRBV9 and TRBJ1-6; D unresolved. Trimming shortened V by 7 bases and J by 5 bases, and 7 bases separated the two germline ends. CDR3 length: 12 amino acids. CDR1 is SGDLS, CDR2 YYNGEE, per germline. The CDR3 DNA is TGTGCCAGCGGTTCAGATAATTCACCCCTCCACTTT. Its translation is CASGSDNSPLHF.

The chain employs TRBV6-5 and TRBJ1-1, with a weak D call TRBD1 (6 bases). Deletions cut 4 bases from V and 1 base from J, with 10 bases between. Per the germline V gene, CDR1 is MNHEY and CDR2 is SVGAGI. This CDR3 contains 14 residues. The CDR3 region has the DNA TGTGCCAGCAGTTTACAGGGCACGAACACTGAAGCTTTCTTT. Translating it yields CASSLQGTNTEAFF.

V and J are TRBV30 and TRBJ2-1; D perhaps matches TRBD1 (6 bases). CDR1 and CDR2 from the germline V gene are GTSNPN and SVGIG (reference sequence). This CDR3 is 17 amino acids long. V lost 0 bases and J 7 bases, leaving 22 bases between the germline ends. DNA for the CDR3: TGTGCCTGGAGTGTATTTGGTCTCGGCAGGGGCAAAAATGAGCAGTTCTTC. This gives the protein CAWSVFGLGRGKNEQFF.

The chain has TRBV6-5 and TRBJ1-3; unclear D gene. Trimming took off 5 bases at V and 3 bases at J, with 11 bases between the two ends. The germline V gene encodes CDR1 MNHEY and CDR2 SVGAGI. The CDR3 is made up of 14 amino acids. CDR3 in DNA: TGTGCCAGCAGTAGCCCCAGCGGTGGAAACACCATATATTTT. Translating it yields CASSSPSGGNTIYF.

This clone appeared a few times. The chain is built from TRBV5-4 and TRBJ1-1; no clear D. Germline V gives CDR1 SGHNT, CDR2 YYREEE (reference sequence). Trimming pared 4 bases from V and 1 base from J, leaving 14 bases between. This CDR3 has 15 amino acids. The CDR3 protein is CASSQPAVGNTEAFF. CDR3 coding DNA: TGTGCCAGCAGCCAGCCCGCGGTCGGGAACACTGAAGCTTTCTTT.

CDR3 sequence: CAISESFRGNDAGANVLTF. The CDR3 DNA reads as TGTGCCATCAGTGAGTCGTTCCGGGGGAATGATGCTGGGGCCAACGTCCTGACTTTC. This rearrangement joins TRBV10-3 to TRBJ2-6; tentative D call: TRBD2 (6 bases). The CDR3 has 19 amino acids. Germline V gene lookup returns CDR1 ENHRY and CDR2 SYGVKD. Trimming took off 0 bases at V and 2 bases at J, with 17 bases between the two ends.

This clone was recorded a few times. This chain connects TRBV4-3 to TRBJ1-1, with D possibly TRBD1 on 5 matching bases. This CDR3 has 21 residues. V was clipped by 3 bases and J by 1 base, with 30 bases between them. CDR1 is LGHNA, CDR2 YSLEER, per germline. The CDR3 nucleotides are TGCGCCAGCAGCCAGGAACTTCTAACCGTAGGGGCCACGGGCCGGAACACTGAAGCTTTCTTT. The encoded protein is CASSQELLTVGATGRNTEAFF.

CDR3 DNA sequence: TGTGCCAGCAGCCAAGCACGGAGCCTAGCCAAAAACATTCAGTACTTC. The encoded protein is CASSQARSLAKNIQYF. J is TRBJ2-4 and V is TRBV4-2; D uncertain. This CDR3 has 16 amino acids. The V end lost 1 base, the J end lost 0 bases, and 10 bases lay between the germline ends. Germline CDR1 is LGHNA and CDR2 is YNFKEQ.

V gene TRBV28 combines with J gene TRBJ1-3; no reliable D call. CDR1 is MDHEN, CDR2 SYDVKM, per germline. This CDR3 contains 15 residues. V was cut by 2 bases and J by 0 bases, with 8 bases left in between. Here the CDR3 DNA reads TGTGCCAGCAGTTTACACGCGAGCTCTGGAAACACCATATATTTT. This encodes CASSLHASSGNTIYF.

This clone was found a few times. This chain joins TRBV4-1 and TRBJ1-2, with 7 bases lining up with TRBD1. The germline CDR1 and CDR2 sequences are MGHRA and YSYEKL. Trimming removed 3 bases from V and 3 bases from J; junction bases left unmatched: 10. This CDR3 spans 16 amino acids. The CDR3, as DNA: TGCGCCAGCAGCCAGCCCCGGGAGGGACAGTACTATGGCTACACCTTC. Protein sequence: CASSQPREGQYYGYTF.

This clone was picked up one time. The same CDR3 is also encoded by other DNA sequences in this sample. This chain uses TRBV2 with TRBJ1-2; D remains unclear. Between the trimmed V and J ends, which lost 4 bases and 8 bases, there was a span of 14 bases. CDR3 length: 13 amino acids. Germline-derived CDR1 and CDR2 are SNHLY and FYNNEI. The CDR3 DNA follows: TGTGCCAGCAGTGTTCGGTTAACGGGAGGCTACACCTTC. It encodes CASSVRLTGGYTF. Filled out from reference TRBV2 and TRBJ1-2, the complete variable domain reads EPEVTQTPSHQVTQMGQEVILRCVPISNHLYFYWYRQILGQKVEFLVSFYNNEISEKSEIFDDQFSVERPDGSNFTLKIRSTKLEDSAMYFCASSVRLTGGYTFGSGTRLTVV.

The V gene is TRBV27, the J gene TRBJ2-1, with a possible D match to TRBD1 (6 bases). The CDR3 is 14 amino acids. Per the germline V gene, CDR1 is MNHEY and CDR2 is SMNVEV (reference sequence). V was pared by 5 bases and J by 6 bases, with 14 bases between. The chain's CDR3 is CASSTVQGINEQFF. Written as DNA, the CDR3 is TGTGCCAGCAGTACCGTACAGGGAATCAATGAGCAGTTCTTC.

The chain is built from TRBV2 and TRBJ1-4, with D tentatively TRBD1 (6 bases). Germline V gene data show CDR1 as SNHLY and CDR2 as FYNNEI. Trimming took off 6 bases at V and 7 bases at J, with 15 bases between the two ends. The CDR3 is 14 residues long. CDR3 DNA sequence: TGTGCCAGCAGACTCAGGGTACAGGGTGAAAAACTGTTTTTT. Amino acids: CASRLRVQGEKLFF.

The chain carries TRBV19 and TRBJ2-7, with 9 positions matching TRBD1. Trimming cost V 5 bases and J 2 bases; bases outside gene matches: 4. Germline CDR1 LNHDA, CDR2 SQIVND (reference sequence). The CDR3 covers 14 residues. The CDR3 DNA sequence: TGTGCCAGTAGTCGCAGACAGGGGGCCTACGAGCAGTACTTC. It codes for CASSRRQGAYEQYF.

The V call is TRBV6-5, the J call TRBJ2-7, with TRBD1 matching 9 bases. The CDR3 contains 13 residues. Germline loops: CDR1 MNHEY, CDR2 SVGAGI. The J segment lost 6 bases and the V segment lost 8 bases, leaving 8 bases of the junction unmatched. CDR3 nucleotides: TGTGCCAGCGCATCGGGACAGGGTGGCGAGCAGTACTTC. The encoded protein is CASASGQGGEQYF.

The chain recombines TRBV5-4 with TRBJ2-3; D ambiguous. The CDR3 is made up of 16 amino acids. Germline CDR1 reads SGHNT; CDR2 reads YYREEE (reference sequence). V was shortened by 2 bases and J by 2 bases, with 15 bases between the two germline ends. The CDR3 region has the DNA TGTGCCAGCAGCTTTTCCCCCCCCAGTACCACAGATACGCAGTATTTT. Protein: CASSFSPPSTTDTQYF.